Below, 17 T cell receptor beta chains from the same sample are listed, as sequenced in a study of early T cells in non-severe SARS-CoV-2 infection. TCRdb passed the 5' RACE reads through MiXCR, listing each CDR3 protein once. The sample includes over 60,000 distinct CDR3 sequences, 8.5% to 10% of them seen just once. Material: whole blood. The receptors stem from an adult who was a healthcare worker with PCR-confirmed SARS-CoV-2 infection or an uninfected control (not recorded which).

This clonotype occurred many times. The V call is TRBV10-3, the J call TRBJ2-3; 10 bases align to TRBD2. This CDR3 has 14 residues. The V gene's germline CDR1 is ENHRY and CDR2 SYGVKD. Unmatched junction bases numbered 2, after V lost 2 bases and J lost 6 bases. In DNA form, the CDR3 reads TGTGCCATCAGTGAGACTAGCGGGGATGATACGCAGTATTTT. This sequence encodes CAISETSGDDTQYF.

This clonotype was detected only a few times. This rearrangement joins TRBV29-1 to TRBJ1-2, with TRBD1 matching 8 bases. Germline V gene lookup returns CDR1 SQVTM and CDR2 ANQGSEA. Trimming cost V 6 bases and J 0 bases; bases outside gene matches: 3. The CDR3 is 13 amino acids. CDR3 protein: CSVRTGPNYGYTF. DNA of the CDR3: TGCAGCGTCCGGACAGGGCCTAACTATGGCTACACCTTC.

Of note for this clonotype: The junction departs from the called germline gene at one end, perhaps through a read error. The chain combines TRBV25-1 with TRBJ1-5; D is uncertain. The germline gives CDR1 MGHDK, CDR2 SYGVNS. There are 12 residues in the CDR3. CDR3 protein: CASRAPLGPQRF. In DNA, the CDR3 is TGTGCCAGCAGAGCTCCTCTCGGGCCCCAGCGTTTT.

This clonotype was seen many times. The chain uses TRBV19 and TRBJ2-3; 7 nucleotides match TRBD1. This CDR3 has 14 amino acids. Germline CDR1 is LNHDA and CDR2 is SQIVND (reference sequence). J lost 0 bases, V lost 5 bases, and 2 bases had no gene match. CDR3 sequence (DNA): TGTGCCAGTAGTGGGACAGATAGCACAGATACGCAGTATTTT. This codes for CASSGTDSTDTQYF. The full variable domain, with the rest looked up from reference TRBV19 and TRBJ2-3, is DGGITQSPKYLFRKEGQNVTLSCEQNLNHDAMYWYRQDPGQGLRLIYYSQIVNDFQKGDIAEGYSVSREKKESFPLTVTSAQKNPTAFYLCASSGTDSTDTQYFGPGTRLTVL.

This clonotype came up many times. This chain links TRBV7-2 with TRBJ2-6; 9 nucleotides align to TRBD1. Germline CDR1 is SGHTA and CDR2 is FQGNSA. The length of the CDR3 is 15 residues. Trimming at V came to 8 bases and at J to 2 bases, leaving 4 bases not matched to a gene. Written as DNA, the CDR3 is TGTGCCAGCGCCCGGGACAGGGCTGGGGCCAACGTCCTGACTTTC. It yields the protein CASARDRAGANVLTF.

This clonotype was picked up many times. The chain employs TRBV7-2 and TRBJ2-3, with D uncertain. V was shortened by 5 bases and J by 0 bases, with 9 bases between the two germline ends. There are 14 residues in the CDR3. Germline V gives CDR1 SGHTA, CDR2 FQGNSA. DNA of the CDR3: TGTGCCAGCAGCCCGCAGACCAGCACAGATACGCAGTATTTT. It codes for CASSPQTSTDTQYF.

This clonotype came up many times. The chain is built from TRBV7-2 and TRBJ2-7, with D possibly being TRBD1 or TRBD2 (5 bases each). V lost 1 base and J lost 2, with 12 bases in between. The germline V gene has CDR1 SGHTA and CDR2 FQGNSA. This CDR3 spans 15 amino acids. This CDR3 is CASSLVGTEAYEQYF. The CDR3 DNA reads TGTGCCAGCAGCTTAGTCGGGACGGAGGCCTACGAGCAGTACTTC.

This clonotype was found many times. The chain joins TRBV5-1 to TRBJ1-1; 8 bases are a match to TRBD1. Losses at the gene ends were 4 bases for V and 5 bases for J; bases not matched to a gene: 7. Germline V gene data show CDR1 as SGHRS and CDR2 as YFSETQ. This CDR3 is 14 amino acids long. The CDR3 sequence is CASSRTGHGTEAFF. The CDR3, as DNA: TGCGCCAGCAGCCGGACAGGGCATGGGACTGAAGCTTTCTTT.

J is TRBJ2-7 and V is TRBV2; weak D call: TRBD2 (6 bases). Germline V CDR1 and CDR2: SNHLY, FYNNEI. With 7 bases removed from V and 7 bases from J, the gap between germline ends came to 17 bases. The length of the CDR3 is 13 residues. The CDR3: CASKGSSRGEQYF. CDR3 DNA sequence: TGTGCCAGCAAGGGTTCTAGCCGGGGGGAGCAGTACTTC.

This clonotype showed up many times. This rearrangement joins TRBV27 to TRBJ2-1, with 9 bases matching TRBD2. Germline values: CDR1 MNHEY, CDR2 SMNVEV (reference sequence). The CDR3 runs to 16 residues. The V segment lost 6 bases and the J segment 0 bases; nucleotides outside the gene matches: 6. The chain's CDR3 is CASSYSGGSSYNEQFF. CDR3 DNA: TGTGCCAGCAGCTATAGCGGGGGTAGCTCCTACAATGAGCAGTTCTTC.

The rearrangement links TRBV11-2 to TRBJ1-1, with 7 positions matching TRBD1. The V and J ends lost 3 bases and 4 bases, in that order; junction bases with no gene match: 2. Germline CDR1 and CDR2: SGHAT and FQNNGV. The CDR3 totals 13 residues. This CDR3 is CASSFPGGTEAFF. The CDR3 DNA reads as TGTGCCAGCAGCTTCCCAGGGGGCACTGAAGCTTTCTTT.

This clonotype came up a few times. The chain uses TRBV29-1 and TRBJ2-1, with 7 bases matching TRBD2. The J segment lost 3 bases and the V segment lost 6 bases, leaving 8 bases of the junction unmatched. Germline CDR1 is SQVTM and CDR2 is ANQGSEA. The CDR3 extends over 14 amino acids. CDR3 nucleotide sequence: TGCAGCGTCCGTCGGGGCGGGAGCTACAATGAGCAGTTCTTC. Its translation: CSVRRGGSYNEQFF.

This clonotype was found a few times. This sequence may be a read error, since a much larger clone differs from it by one base. The chain couples TRBV7-2 to TRBJ2-7; TRBD2 is a possible D gene (6 bases). Germline assignment: CDR1 SGHTA and CDR2 FQGNSA. V lost 10 bases, J lost 2 bases, and 18 bases lay in between. This CDR3 spans 14 amino acids. CDR3 amino acids: CANSFLAGPYEQYF. The DNA for the CDR3 is TGTGCCAACAGTTTCCTGGCGGGGCCCTACGAGCAGTACTTC.

This clonotype occurred a few times. The chain is built from TRBV5-5 and TRBJ2-2, with D unresolved. The germline V and J ends were trimmed by 0 bases and 7 bases, with 10 bases remaining between them. CDR1 and CDR2 (germline): SGHKS, YYEKEE (reference sequence). This CDR3 comprises 14 residues. CDR3 coding DNA: TGTGCCAGCAGCTTGGTGGGGTCAGGCGGGGAGCTGTTTTTT. It translates to CASSLVGSGGELFF.

This clonotype was observed a few times. The V and J genes are TRBV2 and TRBJ2-1, with unresolved D. The CDR3 is made up of 12 amino acids. Trimming stripped 6 bases from V and 7 bases from J, with 10 bases between. Germline lookup yields CDR1 SNHLY and CDR2 FYNNEI. CDR3 bases: TGTGCCAGCAGCAGGCTGAAAAATGAGCAGTTCTTC. Amino acid sequence: CASSRLKNEQFF.

This clonotype was found many times. The chain carries TRBV6-2 or TRBV6-3 and TRBJ2-1, with 13 bases aligning to TRBD2. The CDR3 totals 16 residues. The J segment lost 7 bases and the V segment lost 4 bases, leaving 7 bases of the junction unmatched. Germline values: CDR1 MNHEY, CDR2 SVGEGT. The CDR3 sequence is CASSSMTSGRRNEQFF. CDR3 nucleotide sequence: TGTGCCAGCAGTTCGATGACTAGCGGGAGGCGAAATGAGCAGTTCTTC.

This clonotype was recorded a few times. The chain links TRBV6-1 to TRBJ2-5; 12 positions agree with TRBD2. V lost 2 bases to trimming and J lost 5 bases; unmatched junction nucleotides: 3. Germline V lookup: CDR1 MNHNS, CDR2 SASEGT. The CDR3 runs 15 residues. Written as DNA, the CDR3 is TGTGCCAGCAGTGAACTAGCGGGAGGGCCGGAGACCCAGTACTTC. This encodes CASSELAGGPETQYF.